The rows below give T cell receptor beta chains drawn from one sample of a study of cytomegalovirus exposure and HLA in healthy donors. Only in-frame clones appear in the TCRdb table, and some are missing; sequencing was by immunoSEQ multiplex PCR. The sample lists 170,000 or so clones, 80% seen once, with about 0.64% in the top ten. Specimen: PBMCs. These receptors came from a boy under 18 in good health and CMV-seronegative. Both conserved end residues are part of each CDR3. Fields, in order: D gene, J gene, V gene, clone size, CDR3 protein. D genes are given only for firm matches. The size field is filled for only some rows; it gives once, few, many or a size class.

>-|TRBJ1-1|TRBV14|-
CASSSGRTEAFF
>TRBD1|TRBJ1-2|TRBV6-7|-
CASSYPIGQGVCDGYTF
>TRBD1|TRBJ2-1|TRBV6-6|-
CASSRTGGGGLEQFF
>-|TRBJ2-7|TRBV11-2|-
CASSFSSTDSYEQYF
>TRBD2|TRBJ2-1|TRBV7-2|-
CASSRASGDYNEQFF
>TRBD1|TRBJ1-2|TRBV6-6|-
CASTREGAGYGYTF
>TRBD1|TRBJ2-7|TRBV10-3|-
CAIRTGQGAEQYF
>TRBD2|TRBJ2-7|TRBV5-4|-
CASSLAGIPLSYEQYF
>TRBD2|TRBJ2-7|TRBV28|-
CASSLGLTSGSYEQYF
>TRBD1|TRBJ1-6|TRBV7-2|-
CASSIRDRASSYNSPLHF
>TRBD1|TRBJ1-2|TRBV2|-
CASSDGQGAIYGYTF
>-|TRBJ2-7|TRBV6-5|-
CASSYSNRGEQYF
>-|TRBJ2-7|TRBV7-7|-
CASSLAPDSGSEQYF
>-|TRBJ2-7|TRBV7-2|-
CASSLGGGPLDGEQYF
>-|TRBJ2-1|TRBV5-4|-
CASREGVEQFF
>-|TRBJ1-5|TRBV6-6|few
CASRRTVLNQPQHF
>-|TRBJ1-1|TRBV27|-
CASSYGGRREAFF
>-|TRBJ1-2|TRBV2|once
CASSEERQGINYGYTF
>TRBD1|TRBJ2-7|TRBV28|once
CASWPSTGSRYEQYF
>-|TRBJ1-1|TRBV6-1|-
CASKAGTEAFF
>-|TRBJ1-1|TRBV7-9|-
CASSRNLGELTEAFF
>TRBD1|TRBJ2-1|TRBV6-1|-
CASSPGTGAYNEQFF
>-|TRBJ1-2|TRBV29-1|-
CSVEDLDGLTNYGYTF
>-|TRBJ1-1|TRBV29-1|-
CSAQANTEAFF
>TRBD1|TRBJ2-5|TRBV5-1|-
CASFPTPGQGARGETQYF
>-|TRBJ2-5|TRBV15|-
CATSRRLGQETQYF